These T cell receptor beta chains were read from a single sample in a study of cytomegalovirus exposure and HLA in healthy donors. Assay used: immunoSEQ multiplex PCR; TCRdb lists only in-frame clones, some missing. The sample has 100,000 to 150,000 clones; roughly 80% are singletons. The sequencing input was PBMCs. The receptors stem from a man under 40 in good health and CMV-seronegative. Each CDR3 is given with its conserved first and last residue. Rows give clone size only sometimes, using once, few, many, or a class for an expanded clone.

CASSYAGTYEGYKAFF,-,TRBV6-5
CASSPTENTGELFF,-,TRBV6-5
CASSLLGLAGETQYF,-,TRBV27
CASSLGPTGNTIYF,-,TRBV5-6
CASSRLQGGEQYF,-,TRBV7-9
CATSREWGQSGKTQYF,few,TRBV15
CASSIGSGATATDTQYF,-,TRBV19
CSVETGSGGFYSYEQYF,-,TRBV29-1
CASSPGTYKNSQYF,-,TRBV2
CASSLWGGQPQHF,-,TRBV27
CASSEEAGGSQETQYF,-,TRBV2
CASSGTGQRTGELFF,-,TRBV10-1
CASSLGRGPRPQHF,-,TRBV11-2
CASSERGMGGQNTEAFF,-,TRBV2
CASSPGLANSYEQYF,-,TRBV18
CAISDAGAGNSPLHF,-,TRBV10-3
CAISESGRGNQPQHF,once,TRBV10-3
CASSLVGAANEKLFF,-,TRBV7-9
CASSDPSGHNSRSYEQYF,-,TRBV2
CASRGQGGFRQPQHF,-,TRBV2
CATLRGGELFF,-,TRBV9
CASRGDIPSYEQYF,-,TRBV10-2
CASRGQAYEQYF,-,TRBV19
CASSQDQGGANVLTF,few,TRBV4-3
CASSLALEETQYF,-,TRBV5-1
CAWNPTDRGIRGETQYF,-,TRBV30
CASSGQRGGTNEQFF,once,TRBV5-8
CASSYFTGSSPNEQFF,-,TRBV6-5
CASSDRDNSPLHF,few,TRBV6-1
CASSLTGTGGAEAEAFF,-,TRBV5-6
CASQGQAYGYTF,-,TRBV5-8
CASSAHRGNTIYF,-,TRBV21-1
CASSSRAGESYNEQFF,-,TRBV6-6
CASSEEQVHTEAFF,-,TRBV6-1
CASSPKNQGYEQYF,-,TRBV10-1
CASSLYIREKLFF,-,TRBV28
CASSFGVLNTEAFF,-,TRBV7-2
CASRRLAGGSNEQFF,once,TRBV6-4
CARTPRGGGLETQYF,-,TRBV2
CASRDRGRQETQYF,-,TRBV10-1
CASWAGTSTDTQYF,-,TRBV10-3
CASSSPTPFGAPETQYF,-,TRBV28
CASSQDDLGGAGDTEAFF,-,TRBV4-1
CASSPGLSRELFF,-,TRBV7-9
CASSPGQPSPLHF,-,TRBV5-6
CASSSRVQGEGGYTF,-,TRBV5-4
CAWSSKGGAATNEKLFF,-,TRBV30
CASSPELRGTGGKPGNTIYF,-,TRBV18